Shown below are 30 T cell receptor beta chains from a single sample sequenced in a study of blood T cell repertoires in COVID-19. Using immunoSEQ multiplex PCR, the repertoire was profiled, and TCRdb retains in-frame clones only, with some absent. The table has 180,000 or so clones, about 85% seen once. The specimen was peripheral blood. Receptors were obtained from a woman aged 80 or older with acute or convalescent COVID-19.

The gene calls are TRBV7-2 and TRBJ2-7, with D perhaps TRBD2 (5 bases). CDR1 is SGHTA, CDR2 FQGNSA, per germline. The CDR3 is 14 amino acids. V was shortened by 5 bases and J by 2 bases, with 13 bases between the two germline ends. The CDR3 region is CASSLERGTYEQYF. CDR3 DNA: TGTGCCAGCAGCCTTGAACGGGGAACCTACGAGCAGTACTTC.

V is TRBV10-3 and J is TRBJ1-5, with 7 bases that match TRBD1. Germline V CDR1 and CDR2: ENHRY, SYGVKD. The junction had 4 bases not matched to a gene; V was cut back by 5 bases and J by 3 bases. This CDR3 region has 14 residues. In nucleotides, the CDR3 is TGTGCCATCAGTCGACAGGGTAACAATCAGCCCCAGCATTTT. This translates into CAISRQGNNQPQHF.

The genes are TRBV7-2 and TRBJ2-1; 8 positions match TRBD1. CDR3 length: 17 residues. J lost 5 bases, V lost 5 bases, and 14 bases had no gene match. Germline CDR1 reads SGHTA; CDR2 reads FQGNSA. Here the CDR3 DNA reads TGTGCCAGCAGCCAAGCCTATGGGACAGGACTCCACAATGAGCAGTTCTTC. Its translation is CASSQAYGTGLHNEQFF.

The chain joins TRBV18 to TRBJ1-4, with D possibly matching TRBD1 (5 bases). In germline, CDR1 is KGHSH, CDR2 LQKENI. Deletions cut 3 bases from V and 6 bases from J, with 14 bases between. This CDR3 region has 15 residues. CDR3 sequence: CASSPRRVVDEKLFF. CDR3 nucleotide sequence: TGTGCCAGCTCACCCCGCAGGGTTGTAGATGAAAAACTGTTTTTT.

The chain has TRBV7-3 and TRBJ2-3; TRBD2 matches 8 bases. The ends lost 6 bases at V and 6 bases at J; junction bases unmatched: 11. The CDR3 length is 15 residues. Looked up from germline, CDR1 is SGHTA and CDR2 is FQGTGA. CDR3 nucleotide sequence: TGTGCCAGCAGTCTAGCGGGTCGAAGTGGGGATACGCAGTATTTT. It codes for CASSLAGRSGDTQYF.

J is TRBJ1-2 and V is TRBV19; D might be TRBD1 (5 bases). The CDR3 has 13 residues. Trimming stripped 5 bases from V and 6 bases from J, with 13 bases between. Germline V lookup: CDR1 LNHDA, CDR2 SQIVND (reference sequence). CDR3 DNA: TGTGCCAGTAGTCACGACAGTCCGGATGGCTACACCTTC. It codes for CASSHDSPDGYTF. The full variable domain, in which reference TRBV19 and TRBJ1-2 provide the parts outside the CDR3, is DGGITQSPKYLFRKEGQNVTLSCEQNLNHDAMYWYRQDPGQGLRLIYYSQIVNDFQKGDIAEGYSVSREKKESFPLTVTSAQKNPTAFYLCASSHDSPDGYTFGSGTRLTVV.

This clone came up once. The chain has TRBV28 and TRBJ2-3; D is undetermined. The CDR3 runs to 15 residues. From germline, CDR1 is MDHEN and CDR2 SYDVKM. The V end lost 3 bases, the J end lost 0 bases, and 10 bases lay between the germline ends. This CDR3 is CASSFAIASTDTQYF. The CDR3 DNA follows: TGTGCCAGCAGTTTCGCAATAGCTAGCACAGATACGCAGTATTTT.

This chain uses TRBV6-5 with TRBJ2-1; D ambiguous. CDR3 length equals 15 residues. V was cut by 2 bases and J by 5 bases, with 13 bases left in between. CDR1 is MNHEY, CDR2 SVGAGI, per germline. CDR3 sequence (DNA): TGTGCCAGCAGTTACGGTATATACAAGAACAATGAGCAGTTCTTC. It translates to CASSYGIYKNNEQFF.

The chain recombines TRBV13 with TRBJ2-7; tentatively, D is TRBD2 (6 bases). V lost 2 bases and J 5 bases, leaving 13 bases between the germline ends. CDR3 size: 14 residues. The germline V gene encodes CDR1 PRHDT and CDR2 FYEKMQ (reference sequence). The CDR3 is CASSLYASAHEQYF. In DNA form, the CDR3 reads TGTGCCAGCAGCTTATATGCTAGCGCCCACGAGCAGTACTTC.

V usage is TRBV4-3 and J usage is TRBJ2-7; a weak D match, TRBD1 (6 bases). Trimming took 3 bases from V and 2 from J, leaving 17 bases between them. The CDR3 sequence is 16 residues long. CDR1 and CDR2 (germline): LGHNA, YSLEER. The CDR3 loop reads CASSQGAVQGPYEQYF. As DNA, the CDR3 is TGCGCCAGCAGCCAGGGGGCGGTCCAGGGGCCCTACGAGCAGTACTTC.

This clone was found once. The chain links TRBV6-6 to TRBJ1-1; D perhaps matches TRBD1 (5 bases). CDR1 and CDR2 from the germline V gene are MNHNY and SVGAGI (reference sequence). Trimming left V 6 bases short and J 3 bases short, with 17 bases between. The CDR3 consists of 15 residues. Written as DNA, the CDR3 is TGTGCCAGCAGGGGCGGATTCGGGGGTGACACTGAAGCTTTCTTT. It specifies CASRGGFGGDTEAFF.

J is TRBJ2-6 and V is TRBV18, with D possibly TRBD2 on 5 matching bases. V was shortened by 4 bases and J by 4 bases, with 11 bases between the two germline ends. The CDR3 is made up of 15 amino acids. Per the germline V gene, CDR1 is KGHSH and CDR2 is LQKENI. Here the CDR3 DNA reads TGTGCCAGCTCACGGGAGCAGAAAGGGGCCAACGTCCTGACTTTC. Encoded protein: CASSREQKGANVLTF.

This chain connects TRBV7-2 to TRBJ1-1, with a weak D call TRBD1 (6 bases). The CDR3 extends over 18 amino acids. Germline V gives CDR1 SGHTA, CDR2 FQGNSA. Trimming stripped 1 base from V and 4 bases from J, with 22 bases between. The DNA for the CDR3 is TGTGCCAGCAGCTTAGAAGGTTGGGGGGGCGCGGGGTCCACTGAAGCTTTCTTT. Translated: CASSLEGWGGAGSTEAFF.

The chain uses TRBV5-4 and TRBJ2-1; 14 bases fit TRBD2. V lost 10 bases, J lost 7 bases, and 4 bases stayed unmatched. The CDR3 covers 13 residues. Germline V CDR1 and CDR2: SGHNT, YYREEE (reference sequence). The CDR3 DNA reads as TGTGCCGGGACTAGCGGGAGAGAGAATGAGCAGTTCTTC. It is translated as CAGTSGRENEQFF. Full variable domain (missing parts from reference TRBV5-4 and TRBJ2-1): ETGVTQSPTHLIKTRGQQVTLRCSSQSGHNTVSWYQQALGQGPQFIFQYYREEENGRGNFPPRFSGLQFPNYSSELNVNALELDDSALYLCAGTSGRENEQFFGPGTRLTVL.

The V call is TRBV9, the J call TRBJ2-1; 8 bases map to TRBD2. The CDR3 totals 15 residues. Per germline, CDR1 SGDLS and CDR2 YYNGEE. V trimming: 2 bases; J trimming: 0 bases; junction bases outside the gene matches: 1. In DNA, the CDR3 is TGTGCCAGCAGCGTTAGCGGGGACTCCTACAATGAGCAGTTCTTC. It encodes CASSVSGDSYNEQFF.

V is TRBV2 and J is TRBJ2-7; 16 bases agree with TRBD2. With 6 bases clipped from V and 2 bases from J, the junction kept 13 bases outside the gene matches. Germline V CDR1 and CDR2: SNHLY, FYNNEI. The CDR3 spans 19 residues. The CDR3 reads CASRSDRGLAGGSAYEQYF. The CDR3 region has the DNA TGTGCCAGCAGGTCCGACAGGGGACTAGCGGGAGGGTCTGCCTACGAGCAGTACTTC.

This clone appeared a single time. This chain connects TRBV15 to TRBJ2-2, with D maybe TRBD1 (6 bases). CDR3 length: 14 amino acids. V lost 5 bases, J lost 6 bases, and 13 bases lay in between. The germline V gene has CDR1 LNHNV and CDR2 YYDKDF (reference sequence). CDR3 sequence (DNA): TGTGCCACCAGCCGCAGACAGGTCCCCGGGGAGCTGTTTTTT. Its translation: CATSRRQVPGELFF. Combining the CDR3 with reference TRBV15 and TRBJ2-2 gives the whole variable domain DAMVIQNPRYQVTQFGKPVTLSCSQTLNHNVMYWYQQKSSQAPKLLFHYYDKDFNNEADTPDNFQSRRPNTSFCFLDIRSPGLGDTAMYLCATSRRQVPGELFFGEGSRLTVL.

Only one count was recorded for this clone. The rearrangement links TRBV29-1 to TRBJ2-3; D gene unclear. Per germline, CDR1 SQVTM and CDR2 ANQGSEA. Trimming removed 3 bases at V and 4 bases at J, with 8 bases between. The CDR3 contains 12 residues. CDR3 DNA: TGCAGCGTTGACCTAGGTTCAGATACGCAGTATTTT. Its translation is CSVDLGSDTQYF.

The chain links TRBV7-2 to TRBJ1-1; D is ambiguous. The CDR3 contains 14 residues. Trimming removed 1 base from V and 10 bases from J, with 16 bases in between. The germline gives CDR1 SGHTA, CDR2 FQGNSA. CDR3 residues: CASSLEFLTPGAFF. CDR3 DNA sequence: TGTGCCAGCAGCTTAGAGTTCCTTACCCCGGGAGCTTTCTTT.

This rearrangement joins TRBV30 to TRBJ1-6; a weak D match, TRBD1 (6 bases). V was shortened by 2 bases and J by 0 bases, with 11 bases between the two germline ends. The CDR3 consists of 16 residues. Germline V gives CDR1 GTSNPN, CDR2 SVGIG (reference sequence). This chain's CDR3 is CAWSQAGASYNSPLHF. CDR3 DNA: TGTGCCTGGAGTCAAGCAGGGGCCTCCTATAATTCACCCCTCCACTTT.

This clone was detected once. This same CDR3 is encoded by further DNA sequences in the sample. In DNA, the CDR3 is TGTGCCAGCAGGGGGGACAGTTACGAGCAGTACTTC. It yields the protein CASRGDSYEQYF. V gene TRBV2 combines with J gene TRBJ2-7, with 7 bases aligning to TRBD1. This CDR3 region has 12 residues. The V and J ends lost 6 bases and 4 bases, in that order; junction bases with no gene match: 3. Germline CDR1 reads SNHLY; CDR2 reads FYNNEI.

This clone was seen only a few times. The rearrangement links TRBV25-1 to TRBJ1-6, with D hard to call. The V end was cut by 0 bases, the J end by 7 bases, with 16 bases between. CDR1 and CDR2 from the germline V gene are MGHDK and SYGVNS. This CDR3 comprises 17 residues. CDR3 amino acids: CASSEYVTAGSNSPLHF. CDR3 nucleotide sequence: TGTGCCAGCAGTGAATATGTCACGGCGGGTTCCAATTCACCCCTCCACTTT. Looking up the rest from reference TRBV25-1 and TRBJ1-6 gives the full variable domain: EADIYQTPRYLVIGTGKKITLECSQTMGHDKMYWYQQDPGMELHLIHYSYGVNSTEKGDLSSESTVSRIRTEHFPLTLESARPSHTSQYLCASSEYVTAGSNSPLHFGNGTRLTVT.

V usage is TRBV6-2 or TRBV6-3 and J usage is TRBJ2-1; 10 bases match TRBD2. Per the germline V gene, CDR1 is MNHEY and CDR2 is SVGEGT. This CDR3 contains 16 residues. The V segment lost 7 bases and the J segment 5 bases; nucleotides outside the gene matches: 11. The CDR3 loop is CASTPQRTSGHNEQFF. In nucleotides, the CDR3 is TGTGCCAGCACCCCCCAACGGACTAGCGGACACAATGAGCAGTTCTTC.

This clone appeared a single time. The sample has other DNA sequences that encode this CDR3 too. The rearrangement uses TRBV15 and TRBJ2-7, with a weak D call TRBD2 (6 bases). Between the trimmed V and J ends, which lost 0 bases and 0 bases, there was a span of 15 bases. This CDR3 comprises 17 residues. Per germline, CDR1 LNHNV and CDR2 YYDKDF (reference sequence). The CDR3 reads CATSRDRGGAHSYEQYF. CDR3 nucleotide sequence: TGTGCCACCAGCAGAGATCGCGGCGGGGCCCACTCCTACGAGCAGTACTTC.

This clone came up once. V gene TRBV2 combines with J gene TRBJ2-2, with 7 positions matching TRBD2. The CDR3 covers 15 residues. Germline CDR1 SNHLY, CDR2 FYNNEI. J lost 4 bases, V lost 4 bases, and 6 bases had no gene match. The CDR3 spells CASSAEGGTTGELFF. CDR3 DNA: TGTGCCAGCAGTGCGGAGGGAGGGACCACCGGGGAGCTGTTTTTT.

The rearrangement links TRBV7-9 to TRBJ2-1, with D tentatively TRBD2 (6 bases). V was pared by 3 bases and J by 3 bases, with 15 bases between. This CDR3 contains 16 residues. In germline, CDR1 is SEHNR, CDR2 FQNEAQ (reference sequence). The CDR3 protein is CASSFQPGLLYNEQFF. CDR3 DNA sequence: TGTGCCAGCAGCTTTCAACCGGGACTCCTCTACAATGAGCAGTTCTTC.

The chain couples TRBV6-2 or TRBV6-3 to TRBJ2-1; TRBD2 might be the D (7 bases). CDR1 and CDR2 from the germline V gene are MNHEY and SVGEGT. The CDR3 spans 18 residues. V was cut by 2 bases and J by 4 bases, with 21 bases left in between. The CDR3: CASSYEGGGPGWYNEQFF. CDR3 in DNA: TGTGCCAGCAGTTACGAGGGGGGAGGGCCTGGTTGGTACAATGAGCAGTTCTTC.

The J gene is TRBJ2-3, the V gene TRBV5-1, with a possible D match to TRBD1 (5 bases). The CDR3 totals 16 residues. The germline V gene encodes CDR1 SGHRS and CDR2 YFSETQ. Trimming cost V 2 bases and J 4 bases, with 17 bases left between them. Here the CDR3 DNA reads TGCGCCAGCAGCTTTGGCAGGGTCCAGCTGGCAGATACGCAGTATTTT. This gives the protein CASSFGRVQLADTQYF.

Here the CDR3 DNA reads TGTGCCAGTTCGGACAGGGCAGTACGGCGTGGCTACACCTTC. Translated: CASSDRAVRRGYTF. V gene TRBV6-5 combines with J gene TRBJ1-2; 8 bases agree with TRBD1. The ends lost 9 bases at V and 7 bases at J; junction bases unmatched: 13. Looked up from germline, CDR1 is MNHEY and CDR2 is SVGAGI. The CDR3 is made up of 14 amino acids.

This chain uses TRBV6-5 with TRBJ1-5, with TRBD1 matching 7 bases. J gave up 4 bases and V 6 bases, and 12 bases lay outside the gene matches. The CDR3 is 16 amino acids. Germline CDR1 MNHEY, CDR2 SVGAGI. In DNA, the CDR3 is TGTGCCAGCAGGTACCCTCCGGGACAGTCAAATCAGCCCCAGCATTTT. It codes for CASRYPPGQSNQPQHF.